The present T cell receptor beta chain was sequenced within a study of blood T cells in healthy people across ages. Trimming took 6 bases from V and 10 from J; bases not matched to a gene: 11. Germline CDR1 and CDR2: MDHEN and SYDVKM. The CDR3 extends over 15 amino acids. In this sample, this clonotype turned up a few times. A second PCR, run for roughly 7 to 11 cycles, used a sample-barcoded 5' primer plus a J-beta primer mix. One entry per CDR3 protein results from TCRdb running MiXCR on the 5' RACE reads. The repertoire has over a million distinct CDR3 sequences, roughly 43% of them found once; the top ten carry just over 4%.

This clonotype was obtained from a woman between 18 and 29 years old in good health. Input material: blood. The J gene is TRBJ1-4, the V gene TRBV28; 10 bases match TRBD1. The CDR3 loop is CASSPRQGAFVKLFF. The CDR3 nucleotides are TGTGCCAGCAGCCCTAGACAGGGGGCTTTCGTAAAACTGTTTTTT.